This TCR beta chain emerged from a study of human T cells and chemical hapten exposure. The wider study: 2% DPC applied to an approximately 2 cm by approximately 2 cm arm area sensitized donors. Study conclusions and caveats: The number of TCRs above 1 in 1000 frequency did not change after DPC sensitization.

Time point denoted: pre-sensitization, week 0. Documented treatment: therapeutic diphenylcyclopropenone sensitization with weekly scalp DPC. Every donor had alopecia and was 18 to 70 years old; all were suitable for DPC. A word on this clonotype: As yet, its antigen is unknown.

Each CDR3 protein gets one entry after TCRdb re-called the RACE reads with MiXCR. This sample has 62,000 or so distinct CDR3 sequences, with roughly 9.8% found just once. Per the germline V gene, CDR1 is GTSNPN and CDR2 is SVGIG (reference sequence). V was clipped by 3 bases and J by 4 bases, with 10 bases between them. The CDR3 length is 13 residues. The sequencing here drew on whole blood, taken in connection with sensitization to the hapten diphenylcyclopropenone (DPC). The source of this sequence is a woman in her forties or fifties with alopecia areata. Some clones in this sample may be carry-over from other donors' samples. The chain has TRBV30 and TRBJ1-3; TRBD1 might be the D (6 bases). The CDR3 DNA is TGTGCCTGGAGCCGGACAGCCGGAAACACCATATATTTT. Translation: CAWSRTAGNTIYF.